Described below is a single T cell receptor beta chain sequence and its context. What it binds is unknown. The entry originates in a study of shared clonotypes between healthy human individuals. The study's findings and limits: Non-shared clonotypes had lower generation probabilities than those shared by all four donors.

Per germline, CDR1 MNHEY and CDR2 SMNVEV (reference sequence). The CDR3 is 16 amino acids. V was clipped by 6 bases and J by 4 bases, with 18 bases between them. It was across several immunoSEQ plates that each subset's genomic DNA was evenly split. Repertoires were generated with immunoSEQ multiplex PCR, while TCRdb's copy carries only in-frame clones and drops some. The sample records about 2.1 million clones, about 93% being singletons. CD8 cells regarded as naive lacked CD45RO, were positively chosen for CCR7, and omitted terminally differentiated effector memory CD45RA+ cells. Donors comprised healthy HIV-negative adults lacking recent acute infections or vaccinations.

Specimen: naive CD8+ T cells from PBMCs. The gene calls are TRBV27 and TRBJ1-4; possibly TRBD1 for D (6 bases). The sequence was collected from a man between 18 and 35 years old in good health. Some clones in this sample may be carry-over from other donors' samples. The CDR3 reads CASSPGRQAFNEKLFF. The CDR3 DNA reads as TGTGCCAGCAGCCCAGGACGACAGGCTTTTAATGAAAAACTGTTTTTT.